This TCR beta chain was identified during a study of cytotoxic CD8 clonotypes in ibrutinib-treated CLL. CDR1 and CDR2 from the germline V gene are SGHTA and FQGNSA. The CDR3 is 13 residues long. V dropped 4 bases and J dropped 12 bases, with 16 bases sitting between them. Here immunoSEQ multiplex PCR was the method, and the copy in TCRdb shows in-frame clones only, minus some. Here the sample spans around 330,000 clones, roughly two thirds being singletons. The starting material was PBMCs, obtained after 36 months of ibrutinib treatment. The source of this sequence is a human donor with chronic lymphocytic leukemia. This sequence joins TRBV7-2 and TRBJ2-1, with D hard to call. The CDR3 here is CASSSGKTAPQFF. The CDR3, as DNA: TGTGCCAGCAGCTCCGGAAAGACGGCGCCGCAGTTCTTC.